This T cell receptor beta chain was sequenced in a study of blood T cell repertoires in COVID-19. V lost 5 bases and J 7 bases, leaving 15 bases between the germline ends. CDR1 is MNHEY, CDR2 SVGAGI, per germline. This CDR3 spans 15 amino acids. Enrolled through a virtual design, the participants were between roughly 18 and 100 years of age and came from under 30 US areas. Each exposed participant met a COVID-19 case in the 2 weeks preceding study entry. Method: immunoSEQ multiplex PCR; TCRdb's copy keeps in-frame clones and lacks some. Here the sample spans some 300,000 clones, over 85% being singletons.

This clonotype originated in a woman between 45 and 60 years old who had been exposed to COVID-19. Input material: PBMCs or T cells enriched from blood (not recorded which). The chain links TRBV6-5 to TRBJ1-6; perhaps TRBD1 as D (5 bases). CDR3 DNA sequence: TGTGCCAGCAGTCCCCTAAATCAGGGAAATTCACCCCTCCACTTT. It specifies CASSPLNQGNSPLHF.